This T cell receptor beta chain was identified in a study of blood T cells in healthy people across ages. The overall study: Through template switching, about one barcoded beta molecule was captured per two T cells, as measured in model experiments. Study-level findings and limits: Whereas aged donors had fewer naive CD4+ cells, long-lived donors had more of them and higher diversity. It was not known whether donors were CMV positive (a possible confounder of expanded clonotype changes).

A second about 6 to 12 cycle PCR used barcoded and J-beta primers. TCRdb re-derived calls from the 5' RACE reads in MiXCR, one entry per CDR3 protein. The sample includes 1.5 million to 2 million distinct CDR3 sequences, 30% to 40% of them seen just once. V gave up 5 bases and J gave up 3 bases; unmatched junction bases: 4. From germline, CDR1 is SEHNR and CDR2 FQNEAQ (reference sequence). This CDR3 region has 14 residues. A remark on this clonotype: The antigen is not known.

The sample, 9 to 10 milliliters of peripheral blood, was drawn from each donor. The receptor's source is a human donor in good health. The chain links TRBV7-9 to TRBJ2-1; 7 bases line up with TRBD2. Sequencing input: blood. The CDR3 loop is CASSTGLSYNEQFF. DNA of the CDR3: TGTGCCAGCAGCACGGGACTAAGCTACAATGAGCAGTTCTTC.